This T cell receptor beta chain was recovered during a study of blood T cell repertoires in COVID-19. About the research overall: COVID-19 samples, acute and convalescent, were from the United States, Italy and Spain.

The ends were cut back, 1 base at V and 6 bases at J, with 15 bases in the middle. The CDR3 has 15 amino acids. CDR1 and CDR2 from the germline V gene are SGHRS and YFSETQ. Data came from immunoSEQ multiplex PCR; TCRdb stores just in-frame clones and leaves some out. The sample carries around 95,000 clones, more than 70% recorded once. This TCR was sampled from a human donor in a cohort sampled during active COVID-19. The rearrangement joins TRBV5-1 to TRBJ2-3; possible D gene TRBD2, 6 bases. The source material was peripheral blood. CDR3 nucleotides: TGCGCCAGCAGCTTGTCTCGGGGGAGCAAGGATACGCAGTATTTT. Amino acids: CASSLSRGSKDTQYF.